These T cell receptor beta chains were read from a single sample in a study of memory CD4+ T cells and cytomegalovirus serostatus. Clones were sequenced by immunoSEQ multiplex PCR, and TCRdb holds only the in-frame ones, with some missing. The sample contains tens of thousands of clones, around 76% of which appear only once. What was sequenced was memory CD4+ T cells from blood. The receptors stem from an adult in good health and CMV-seronegative. Some clones in this sample may be carry-over from other donors' samples. Each CDR3 is given with its conserved first and last residue. A D gene is named only where the DNA matches it firmly. Clone size appears in some rows only: once, few, many, or a class for an expanded clone.

TRBV6-5	TRBD1	TRBJ1-6	-	CAGSLMTGNNSPLHF	TGTGCCGGCAGTTTGATGACAGGGAATAATTCACCCCTCCACTTT
TRBV7-9	-	TRBJ2-5	-	CASSLSGGKETQYF	TGTGCCAGCAGCCTAAGTGGGGGAAAAGAGACCCAGTACTTC
TRBV5-1	-	TRBJ1-4	-	CASSLEGVQEKLFF	TGCGCCAGCAGCTTGGAAGGGGTCCAGGAAAAACTGTTTTTT
TRBV4-3	-	TRBJ1-6	-	CASSQARGRNSPLHF	TGCGCCAGCAGCCAAGCGAGGGGGAGGAATTCACCCCTCCACTTT
TRBV18	-	TRBJ1-2	-	CASSRPGTEDYGYTF	TGTGCCAGCTCACGACCGGGGACGGAGGATTATGGCTACACCTTC
TRBV19	-	TRBJ1-1	-	CASNAEHRARNTEAFF	TGTGCCAGTAACGCAGAACACCGGGCGAGGAACACTGAAGCTTTCTTT
TRBV19	-	TRBJ1-5	-	CASSVRDTRNQPQHF	TGTGCCAGTAGTGTCCGGGACACCCGCAATCAGCCCCAGCATTTT
TRBV19	-	TRBJ1-5	medium-sized	CASSDIRDRNQPQHF	TGTGCCAGTAGCGACATCAGGGATAGGAATCAGCCCCAGCATTTT
TRBV7-3	TRBD1	TRBJ1-6	-	CASSYPGQDVIPLHF	TGTGCCAGCAGCTACCCGGGACAGGACGTAATACCCCTCCACTTT
TRBV18	-	TRBJ1-3	-	CASSPPPGNTIYF	TGTGCCAGCTCACCACCTCCCGGAAACACCATATATTTT